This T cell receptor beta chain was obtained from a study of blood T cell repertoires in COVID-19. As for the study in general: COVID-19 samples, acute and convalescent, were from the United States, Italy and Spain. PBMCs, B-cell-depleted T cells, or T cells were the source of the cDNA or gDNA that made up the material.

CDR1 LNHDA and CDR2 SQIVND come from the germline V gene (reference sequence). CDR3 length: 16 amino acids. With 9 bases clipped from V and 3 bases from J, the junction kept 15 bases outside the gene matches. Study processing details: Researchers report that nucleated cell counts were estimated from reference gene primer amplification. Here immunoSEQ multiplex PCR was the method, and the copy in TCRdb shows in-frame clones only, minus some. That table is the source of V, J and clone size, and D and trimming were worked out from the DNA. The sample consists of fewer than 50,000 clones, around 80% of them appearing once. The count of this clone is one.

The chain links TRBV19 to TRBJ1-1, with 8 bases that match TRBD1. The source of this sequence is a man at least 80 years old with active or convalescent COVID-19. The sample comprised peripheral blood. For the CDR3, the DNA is TGTGCCAGCTTTAACCGGGACAGGTGGGGCGACACTGAAGCTTTCTTT. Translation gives CASFNRDRWGDTEAFF.